This record concerns one T cell receptor (beta chain) sequence. Its antigen is still unknown. The sample originates from a study of cytomegalovirus exposure and HLA in healthy donors. The study, taken as a whole, reports: Researchers reported in a later analysis that common viral pathogens appeared linked to several top clusters.

The PCR employed 60 Vbeta primers together with 13 Jbeta primers. TCRdb's table, derived via immunoSEQ multiplex PCR, lists solely in-frame clones and lacks some. The sample consists of more than 120,000 clones, 80% to 85% of them appearing once. The CDR3 covers 13 residues. In germline, CDR1 is SGHRS, CDR2 YFSETQ. Unmatched junction bases numbered 5, after V lost 4 bases and J lost 6 bases. Sequencing used PBMCs. The source of this sequence is a woman in her twenties or thirties in good health and CMV-seronegative. The chain couples TRBV5-1 to TRBJ1-1, with 8 bases identical to TRBD1. CDR3 residues: CASSARGLAEAFF. CDR3 nucleotides: TGCGCCAGCAGCGCCAGGGGGCTGGCTGAAGCTTTCTTT.